Presented here are 25 T cell receptor beta chains from one specimen sequenced in a study of blood T cells in healthy people across ages. The second PCR ran about 6 to 12 cycles with a sample-barcoded 5' primer and J-beta primers. TCRdb independently ran MiXCR on the 5' RACE reads; one entry per CDR3 protein. The sample records 920,000 or so distinct CDR3 sequences, under 45% being singletons. Material for sequencing was blood. These TCRs come from a woman aged 55-69 years in good health.

This clonotype turned up a few times. The rearrangement uses TRBV7-8 and TRBJ2-7; the D gene is possibly TRBD1 (6 bases). Trimming took 5 bases from V and 1 from J, leaving 18 bases between them. In germline, CDR1 is SGHVS, CDR2 FQNEAQ. CDR3 length: 16 residues. For the CDR3, the DNA is TGTGCCAGCAGCGCGACGACAGGACGCTCATCCTACGAGCAGTACTTC. Its translation is CASSATTGRSSYEQYF.

This clonotype was seen only once. This rearrangement joins TRBV29-1 to TRBJ2-5; 8 bases map to TRBD2. The CDR3 loop spans 13 amino acids. The germline CDR1 and CDR2 sequences are SQVTM and ANQGSEA. J was trimmed by 11 bases and V by 6 bases; bases with no gene match: 14. The CDR3 sequence is CSVVPLAEEEQYF. The CDR3 DNA follows: TGCAGCGTAGTGCCACTAGCGGAAGAAGAGCAGTACTTC.

In this sample, this clonotype turned up a few times. The rearrangement links TRBV6-6 to TRBJ2-7; possible D gene TRBD2, 5 bases. CDR3 length: 13 amino acids. Trimming shortened V by 0 bases and J by 7 bases, and 10 bases separated the two germline ends. The germline V gene encodes CDR1 MNHNY and CDR2 SVGAGI (reference sequence). CDR3 nucleotides: TGTGCCAGCAGTTACTCCCTCCCGGGGGAGCAGTACTTC. Translation gives CASSYSLPGEQYF.

The sample holds many counts of this clonotype. V and J are TRBV24-1 and TRBJ2-5, with D possibly matching TRBD2 (5 bases). Germline loops: CDR1 KGHDR, CDR2 SFDVKD. V lost 4 bases, J lost 9 bases, and 8 bases lay in between. The CDR3 is 11 amino acids. This CDR3 reads CATSDGESQYF. The CDR3 nucleotides read TGTGCCACCAGTGACGGGGAGTCCCAGTACTTC.

V is TRBV5-6 and J is TRBJ2-2; 15 nucleotides agree with TRBD2. CDR1 and CDR2 from the germline V gene are SGHDT and YYEEEE. V lost 3 bases to trimming and J lost 0 bases; unmatched junction nucleotides: 6. This CDR3 contains 19 residues. The DNA of the CDR3 is TGTGCCAGCAGCTGGACTAGCGGGAGGGCCGGGGCGAACACCGGGGAGCTGTTTTTT. This codes for CASSWTSGRAGANTGELFF.

The chain employs TRBV20-1 and TRBJ1-4; D gene ambiguous. Germline-derived CDR1 and CDR2 are DFQATT and SNEGSKA (reference sequence). V was cut by 4 bases and J by 7 bases, with 13 bases left in between. The CDR3 spans 13 residues. The CDR3 protein is CSANGEMREKLFF. In nucleotides, the CDR3 is TGCAGTGCTAATGGGGAAATGCGTGAAAAACTGTTTTTT.

The count of this clonotype is one. The V call is TRBV6-5, the J call TRBJ1-1; D possibly corresponds to TRBD1 (6 bases). V lost 5 bases, J lost 2 bases, and 15 bases lay in between. There are 15 residues in the CDR3. Germline values: CDR1 MNHEY, CDR2 SVGAGI. Written as DNA, the CDR3 is TGTGCCAGCAGTCCCGACAGGACAGTCAACACTGAAGCTTTCTTT. This encodes CASSPDRTVNTEAFF.

The chain couples TRBV27 to TRBJ2-6; D uncertain. The germline V and J ends were trimmed by 8 bases and 0 bases, with 17 bases remaining between them. The CDR3 extends over 17 amino acids. Germline loops: CDR1 MNHEY, CDR2 SMNVEV (reference sequence). As DNA, the CDR3 is TGTGCCAGCCCCCTCCGGAAGTTGACCTCTGGGGCCAACGTCCTGACTTTC. Its translation: CASPLRKLTSGANVLTF.

This clonotype has just a few counts. This chain connects TRBV7-2 to TRBJ2-7; D ambiguous. The V gene's germline CDR1 is SGHTA and CDR2 FQGNSA. The CDR3 spans 12 residues. V lost 2 bases and J lost 12, with 14 bases in between. The CDR3: CASSLPARPLYF. The CDR3 region has the DNA TGTGCCAGCAGCTTACCCGCCAGGCCACTGTACTTC.

The chain carries TRBV7-9 and TRBJ2-1; either TRBD1 or TRBD2 may supply D (6 bases each). Germline lookup yields CDR1 SEHNR and CDR2 FQNEAQ (reference sequence). The CDR3 extends over 16 amino acids. V gave up 1 base and J gave up 7 bases, with 17 bases separating them. CDR3 DNA sequence: TGTGCCAGCAGCTTAGTTATGGGGGGCATCCCAAATGAGCAGTTCTTC. Its protein product is CASSLVMGGIPNEQFF.

The V and J genes are TRBV20-1 and TRBJ2-1, with 11 bases matching TRBD2. The CDR3 is made up of 13 amino acids. Germline V lookup: CDR1 DFQATT, CDR2 SNEGSKA (reference sequence). The V and J ends lost 7 bases and 2 bases, in that order; junction bases with no gene match: 1. CDR3 in amino acids: CSVAGGAYNEQFF. CDR3 sequence (DNA): TGCAGTGTAGCGGGAGGGGCCTACAATGAGCAGTTCTTC.

This sequence joins TRBV15 and TRBJ2-1; tentatively, D is TRBD2 (7 bases). Germline CDR1 and CDR2: LNHNV and YYDKDF (reference sequence). With 1 base removed from V and 10 bases from J, the gap between germline ends came to 23 bases. The CDR3 loop spans 17 amino acids. The CDR3 nucleotides read TGTGCCACCAGCAGAGCACAGGGAGGGCCGCTGGGGGGGGAGCAGTTCTTC. Translating gives CATSRAQGGPLGGEQFF.

The chain has TRBV19 and TRBJ2-1; D perhaps matches TRBD2 (5 bases). With 4 bases removed from V and 7 bases from J, the gap between germline ends came to 11 bases. CDR3 size: 13 residues. Germline CDR1 and CDR2: LNHDA and SQIVND (reference sequence). The CDR3 region is CASSTGIANEQFF. As DNA, the CDR3 is TGTGCCAGTAGTACGGGGATTGCGAATGAGCAGTTCTTC.

The rearrangement uses TRBV30 and TRBJ2-7, with TRBD1 matching 10 bases. The trim removed 1 base at V and 7 bases at J, leaving 7 bases unmatched. The CDR3 runs to 14 residues. Germline assignment: CDR1 GTSNPN and CDR2 SVGIG (reference sequence). The CDR3 protein is CAWSGQGAIGEQYF. CDR3 coding DNA: TGTGCCTGGAGTGGACAGGGGGCGATTGGGGAGCAGTACTTC.

Only a few counts were recorded for this clonotype. The rearrangement uses TRBV5-1 and TRBJ2-3, with TRBD2 matching over 13 bases. The CDR3 runs 17 residues. Germline CDR1 reads SGHRS; CDR2 reads YFSETQ. V dropped 0 bases and J dropped 3; count of bases not matched to a gene: 4. The DNA of the CDR3 is TGCGCCAGCAGCTTGGGACTAGCGGGAGGTACGACAGATACGCAGTATTTT. Its protein product is CASSLGLAGGTTDTQYF.

The gene calls are TRBV18 and TRBJ2-1, with D perhaps matching TRBD1 (5 bases). This CDR3 contains 17 residues. Deletions cut 2 bases from V and 0 bases from J, with 14 bases between. In germline, CDR1 is KGHSH, CDR2 LQKENI. The CDR3: CASSPEGWGSSYNEQFF. The DNA for the CDR3 is TGTGCCAGCTCACCAGAAGGTTGGGGCAGCTCCTACAATGAGCAGTTCTTC.

V is TRBV2 and J is TRBJ2-5; TRBD1 aligns across 8 bases. The CDR3 is 13 amino acids. V lost 5 bases, J lost 5 bases, and 4 bases stayed unmatched. CDR1 and CDR2 from the germline V gene are SNHLY and FYNNEI. The CDR3 region is CASSLRDRETQYF. The CDR3 coding sequence is TGTGCCAGCAGTCTAAGGGACAGGGAGACCCAGTACTTC.

The CDR3 here is CASSKGLAGGSADTQYF. CDR3 nucleotide sequence: TGTGCCAGCAGCAAAGGACTAGCGGGAGGCTCTGCAGATACGCAGTATTTT. The chain is built from TRBV7-2 and TRBJ2-3; the match to TRBD2 covers 14 bases. With 5 bases clipped from V and 4 bases from J, the junction kept 8 bases outside the gene matches. The length of the CDR3 is 17 residues. Germline V CDR1 and CDR2: SGHTA, FQGNSA. Using reference TRBV7-2 and TRBJ2-3 for the parts outside the CDR3, the full variable domain is GAGVSQSPSNKVTEKGKDVELRCDPISGHTALYWYRQSLGQGLEFLIYFQGNSAPDKSGLPSDRFSAERTGGSVSTLTIQRTQQEDSAVYLCASSKGLAGGSADTQYFGPGTRLTVL.

V is TRBV12-3 or TRBV12-4 and J is TRBJ2-5; D unresolved. The CDR3 runs 14 residues. V lost 6 bases and J lost 0, with 11 bases in between. The CDR3 here is CASSKAEYQETQYF. Written as DNA, the CDR3 is TGTGCCAGCAGCAAAGCAGAATACCAAGAGACCCAGTACTTC.

This clonotype has only one observation. Its ends do not fully match the called genes, so a read error is possible. The chain uses TRBV7-9 and TRBJ2-7; no firm D call. Looked up from germline, CDR1 is SEHNR and CDR2 is FQNEAQ (reference sequence). This CDR3 spans 13 amino acids. The CDR3 DNA reads as TGTGCCGGCAGCTTGGGCGGCTCCTACGAGCAGTACTTC. Translation gives CAGSLGGSYEQYF. Based on the CDR3 plus reference TRBV7-9 and TRBJ2-7, the full variable domain is DTGVSQNPRHKITKRGQNVTFRCDPISEHNRLYWYRQTLGQGPEFLTYFQNEAQLEKSRLLSDRFSAERPKGSFSTLEIQRTEQGDSAMYLCAGSLGGSYEQYFGPGTRLTVT.

The chain employs TRBV20-1 and TRBJ2-3; no clear D gene. The CDR3 has 15 residues. V was trimmed by 1 base and J by 0 bases, leaving 11 bases between them. The germline V gene has CDR1 DFQATT and CDR2 SNEGSKA (reference sequence). CDR3 residues: CSARVAGISTDTQYF. CDR3 nucleotides: TGCAGTGCTAGAGTTGCTGGGATTAGCACAGATACGCAGTATTTT.

V gene TRBV29-1 combines with J gene TRBJ2-1; 7 nucleotides agree with TRBD1. The DNA end is more similar to TRBJ2-7, so the J call may be wrong. The germline gives CDR1 SQVTM, CDR2 ANQGSEA. This CDR3 is built from 15 residues. CDR3 in amino acids: CSVEGYRGPYNEQYF. The CDR3 DNA sequence: TGCAGCGTTGAAGGATACAGGGGCCCCTACAATGAGCAGTACTTC.

This clonotype was found a few times. J is TRBJ1-2 and V is TRBV29-1; TRBD1 matches 7 bases. Per germline, CDR1 SQVTM and CDR2 ANQGSEA. The V gene end was trimmed by 7 bases and the J gene end by 7 bases; junction bases not matched to a gene: 12. The CDR3 contains 13 residues. DNA of the CDR3: TGCAGCGCCCGTGTCGGACAGGCCTCTGGCTACACCTTC. It yields the protein CSARVGQASGYTF.

This clonotype was counted a few times. The CDR3 DNA reads TGCGCCAGCAGCCCCCGGCCCGGGAGCACAGATACGCAGTATTTT. This codes for CASSPRPGSTDTQYF. The rearrangement uses TRBV5-1 and TRBJ2-3; D is ambiguous. V was cut by 4 bases and J by 0 bases, with 12 bases left in between. The CDR3 has 15 amino acids. CDR1 is SGHRS and CDR2 is YFSETQ in the germline V gene.

This clonotype was seen a single time. V is TRBV27 and J is TRBJ2-3; TRBD2 is a possible D gene (6 bases). V gave up 5 bases and J gave up 1 base, with 16 bases separating them. Germline-derived CDR1 and CDR2 are MNHEY and SMNVEV (reference sequence). The CDR3 is made up of 16 amino acids. CDR3 nucleotide sequence: TGTGCCAGCAGTCCACTAGCCGCCAGTGGCACAGATACGCAGTATTTT. This encodes CASSPLAASGTDTQYF.